This T cell receptor (beta chain) was sequenced for a study of T cells in Graves' hyperthyroidism and ophthalmopathy. Study information: Peripheral blood was secured at the point of initial diagnosis, before any treatment.

For this clonotype: Its antigen remains unidentified.

Germline assignment: CDR1 SGHTA and CDR2 FQGTGA. V shed 1 base, J shed 5 bases, and the junction held 6 bases outside the gene matches. The CDR3 runs 15 residues. Participants, patients aged 18 to 65, had newly diagnosed hyperthyroidism with a duration under 2 months. Findings of the study overall: Ophthalmopathy, as predicted by the model, came a median around 7 months after the prediction. Expanded thyroid clonotypes (above 0.001) were mostly also found in blood.

Regions amplified from RNA transcripts were the TCR beta CDR3 regions. With the HTBI primer set, the TCR CDR3 went through a first round of RT-PCR. TCRdb re-analysed the multiplex PCR reads in MiXCR, keeping a single row per CDR3 protein. The data contain around 440,000 distinct CDR3 sequences, around 16% of them singletons. The J gene is TRBJ2-7, the V gene TRBV7-3; 9 nucleotides match TRBD1. The material sequenced was blood. The clonotype comes from a woman between 18 and 29 years old with Graves' hyperthyroidism. The CDR3 nucleotides read TGTGCCAGCAGCTTAATGGGGACAGGGCGGGACGAGCAGTACTTC. This codes for CASSLMGTGRDEQYF.